A selection of T cell receptor beta chains follows, all from one sample in a study of T cell responses to AZD1222 COVID-19 vaccine. Assay used: immunoSEQ multiplex PCR; TCRdb lists only in-frame clones, some missing. The data contain over 85,000 clones, about 95% of them seen just once; the ten biggest clones take up about 3.1%. Sample: peripheral blood, taken 28 days after the second AZD1222 dose. Receptor source: an adult who received the AZD1222 COVID-19 vaccine. CDR3s include the opening cysteine and the closing phenylalanine or tryptophan. The D gene is left open where the match is weak. Clone size is shown for a subset of rows, as once, few, many or a class of expanded clone.

>TRBD2|TRBJ2-2|TRBV5-1|.
TGCGCCAGCAGCCCAACTAGCGGGAAAGTGACCGGGGAGCTGTTTTTT
CASSPTSGKVTGELFF
>.|TRBJ1-4|TRBV14|.
TGTGCCAGCAGCCAACACGCCCGTCCCGGGACCCTCTACAAGGGGAAACTGTTTTTT
CASSQHARPGTLYKGKLFF
>.|TRBJ1-1|TRBV28|once
TGTGCCAGCGACACGGGCATGAACACTGAAGCTTTCTTT
CASDTGMNTEAFF
>.|TRBJ1-1|TRBV6-5|once
TGTGCCAGCAAAGCGGTGGTGAACACTGAAGCTTTCTTT
CASKAVVNTEAFF
>TRBD1|TRBJ1-1|TRBV6-5|.
TGTGCCAGCAGTACGGGGACAGGGCGAATAGTAGCTTTCTTT
CASSTGTGRIVAFF
>.|TRBJ1-6|TRBV18|.
TGTGCCAGCTCACTCCAACCGACAGAAACTAATTCACCCCTCCACTTT
CASSLQPTETNSPLHF
>TRBD1|TRBJ1-2|TRBV25-1|.
TGTGCCAGCAGTGCACACCAACAGGGGGCAGTCTATGGCTACACCTTC
CASSAHQQGAVYGYTF
>.|TRBJ1-4|TRBV19|.
TGTGCCAGTAGTCACATGTTCGAAAAACTGTTTTTT
CASSHMFEKLFF
>TRBD1|TRBJ2-1|TRBV6-5|.
TGTGCCAGCAGCCGGGACAGAAGACTCTTC
CASSRDRRLF
>.|TRBJ1-1|TRBV6-2/TRBV6-3|.
TGTGCCAGCAGTTATCGGAGGGACACTGAAGCTTTCTTT
CASSYRRDTEAFF
>.|TRBJ1-1|TRBV15|.
TGTGCCACCACCACAGGTCGGGGGGCGCGCTCTGAAGCTTTCTTT
CATTTGRGARSEAFF
>.|TRBJ1-1|TRBV27|.
TGTGCCAGCAGTTTGGGGGGGGCGTACACTGAAGCTTTCTTT
CASSLGGAYTEAFF
>.|TRBJ2-7|TRBV7-2|.
TGTGCCAGCAGCTTATCTATAGGGAGTTCCTACGAGCAGTACTTC
CASSLSIGSSYEQYF